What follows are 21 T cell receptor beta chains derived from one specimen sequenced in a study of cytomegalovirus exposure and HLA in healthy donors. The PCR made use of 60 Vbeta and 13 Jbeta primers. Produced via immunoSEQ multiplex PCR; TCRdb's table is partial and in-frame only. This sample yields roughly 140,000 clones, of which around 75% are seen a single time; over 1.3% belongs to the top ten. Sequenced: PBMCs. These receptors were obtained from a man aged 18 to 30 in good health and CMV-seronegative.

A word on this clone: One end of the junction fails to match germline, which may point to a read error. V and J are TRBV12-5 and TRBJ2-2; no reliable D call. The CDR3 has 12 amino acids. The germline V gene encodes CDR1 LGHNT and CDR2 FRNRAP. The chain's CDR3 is CASGLVRTRLVF. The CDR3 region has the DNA TGTGCTAGTGGTTTGGTACGTACCAGGCTGGTTTTT.

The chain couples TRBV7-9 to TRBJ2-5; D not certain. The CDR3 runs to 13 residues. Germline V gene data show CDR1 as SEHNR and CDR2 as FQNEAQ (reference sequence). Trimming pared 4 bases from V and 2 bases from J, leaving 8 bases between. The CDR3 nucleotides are TGTGCCAGCAGCTCCGGGTCTCAAGAGACCCAGTACTTC. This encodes CASSSGSQETQYF. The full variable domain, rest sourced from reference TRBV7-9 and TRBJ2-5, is DTGVSQNPRHKITKRGQNVTFRCDPISEHNRLYWYRQTLGQGPEFLTYFQNEAQLEKSRLLSDRFSAERPKGSFSTLEIQRTEQGDSAMYLCASSSGSQETQYFGPGTRLLVL.

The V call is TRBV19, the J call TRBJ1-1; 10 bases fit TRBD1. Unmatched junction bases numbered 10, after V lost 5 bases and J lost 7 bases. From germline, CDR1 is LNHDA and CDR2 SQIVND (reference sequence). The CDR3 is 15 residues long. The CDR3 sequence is CASSAQTGGMGEAFF. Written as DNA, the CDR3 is TGTGCCAGTAGTGCCCAGACAGGGGGCATGGGTGAAGCTTTCTTT.

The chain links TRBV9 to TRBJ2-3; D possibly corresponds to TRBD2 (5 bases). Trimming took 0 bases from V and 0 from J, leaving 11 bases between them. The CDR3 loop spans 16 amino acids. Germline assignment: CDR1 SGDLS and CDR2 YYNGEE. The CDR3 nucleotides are TGTGCCAGCAGCGTAGCGGAGGAGCAAAGCACAGATACGCAGTATTTT. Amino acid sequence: CASSVAEEQSTDTQYF.

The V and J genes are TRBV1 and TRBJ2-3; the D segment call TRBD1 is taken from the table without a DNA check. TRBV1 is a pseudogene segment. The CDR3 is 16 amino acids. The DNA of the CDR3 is TGCACCAGCAGCCAGTACCAGGGGGATTACACAGATACGCAGTATTTT. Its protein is CTSSQYQGDYTDTQYF.

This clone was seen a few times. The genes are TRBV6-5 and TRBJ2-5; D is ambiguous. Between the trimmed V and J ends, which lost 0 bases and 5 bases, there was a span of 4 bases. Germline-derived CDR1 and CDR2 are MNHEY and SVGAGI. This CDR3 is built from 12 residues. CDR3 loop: CASSYSSETQYF. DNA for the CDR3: TGTGCCAGCAGTTACTCATCGGAGACCCAGTACTTC.

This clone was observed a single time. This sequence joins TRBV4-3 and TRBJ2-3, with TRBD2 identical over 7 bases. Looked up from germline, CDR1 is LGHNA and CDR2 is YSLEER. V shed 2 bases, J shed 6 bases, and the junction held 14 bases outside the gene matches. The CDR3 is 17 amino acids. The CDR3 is CASSQTLSGGGVDTQYF. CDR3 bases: TGCGCCAGCAGCCAAACCCTCTCGGGGGGAGGGGTTGATACGCAGTATTTT.

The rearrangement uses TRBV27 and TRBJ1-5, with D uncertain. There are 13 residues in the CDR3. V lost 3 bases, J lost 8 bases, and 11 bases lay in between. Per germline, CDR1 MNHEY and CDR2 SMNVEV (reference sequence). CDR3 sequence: CASSLGSFEPQHF. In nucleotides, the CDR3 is TGTGCCAGCAGTTTGGGCAGCTTTGAGCCCCAGCATTTT.

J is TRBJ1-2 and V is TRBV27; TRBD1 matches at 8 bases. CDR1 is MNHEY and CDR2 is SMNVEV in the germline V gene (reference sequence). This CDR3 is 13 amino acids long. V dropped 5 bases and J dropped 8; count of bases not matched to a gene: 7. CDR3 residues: CASSPTTGDGYTF. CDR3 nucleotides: TGTGCCAGCAGTCCTACGACAGGGGACGGCTACACCTTC.

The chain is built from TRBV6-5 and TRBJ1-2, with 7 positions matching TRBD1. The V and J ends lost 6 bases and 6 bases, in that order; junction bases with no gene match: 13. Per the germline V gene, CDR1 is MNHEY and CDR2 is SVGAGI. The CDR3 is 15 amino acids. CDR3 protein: CASRSLTGVPDGYTF. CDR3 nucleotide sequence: TGTGCCAGCAGATCCCTTACAGGGGTTCCGGATGGCTACACCTTC.

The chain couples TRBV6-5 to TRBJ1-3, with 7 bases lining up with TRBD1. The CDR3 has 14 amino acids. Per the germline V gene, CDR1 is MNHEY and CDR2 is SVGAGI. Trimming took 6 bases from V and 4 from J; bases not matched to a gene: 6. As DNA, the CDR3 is TGTGCCAGCAGCCCGACAGGGAGAGGAAACACCATATATTTT. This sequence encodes CASSPTGRGNTIYF.

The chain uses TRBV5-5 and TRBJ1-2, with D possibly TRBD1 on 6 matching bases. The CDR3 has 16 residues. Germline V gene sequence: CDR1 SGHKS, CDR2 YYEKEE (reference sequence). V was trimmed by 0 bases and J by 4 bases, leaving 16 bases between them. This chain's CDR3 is CASSLAPLDSVYGYTF. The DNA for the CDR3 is TGTGCCAGCAGCTTGGCCCCTCTGGACAGCGTCTATGGCTACACCTTC.

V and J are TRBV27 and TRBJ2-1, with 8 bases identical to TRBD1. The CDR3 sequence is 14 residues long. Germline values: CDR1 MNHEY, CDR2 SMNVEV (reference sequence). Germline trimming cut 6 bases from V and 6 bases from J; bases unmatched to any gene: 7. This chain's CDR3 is CASSRQGTSNEQFF. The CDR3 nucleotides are TGTGCCAGCAGCCGACAGGGGACGAGCAATGAGCAGTTCTTC.

The CDR3 here is CASSVSGGRVGEQYF. In DNA form, the CDR3 reads TGTGCCAGCAGCGTCAGCGGTGGGCGGGTTGGTGAGCAGTACTTC. The J gene is TRBJ2-7, the V gene TRBV9, with a tentative D call TRBD2 (5 bases). From germline, CDR1 is SGDLS and CDR2 YYNGEE. Trimming left V 2 bases short and J 7 bases short, with 19 bases between. The CDR3 is 15 amino acids. Combining the CDR3 with reference TRBV9 and TRBJ2-7 gives the whole variable domain DSGVTQTPKHLITATGQRVTLRCSPRSGDLSVYWYQQSLDQGLQFLIQYYNGEERAKGNILERFSAQQFPDLHSELNLSSLELGDSALYFCASSVSGGRVGEQYFGPGTRLTVT.

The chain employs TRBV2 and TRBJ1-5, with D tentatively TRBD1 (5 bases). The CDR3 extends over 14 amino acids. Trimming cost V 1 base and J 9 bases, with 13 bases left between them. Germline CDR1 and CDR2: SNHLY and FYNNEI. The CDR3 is CASSEVGAQGPQHF. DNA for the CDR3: TGTGCCAGCAGTGAAGTCGGAGCCCAGGGGCCCCAGCATTTT.

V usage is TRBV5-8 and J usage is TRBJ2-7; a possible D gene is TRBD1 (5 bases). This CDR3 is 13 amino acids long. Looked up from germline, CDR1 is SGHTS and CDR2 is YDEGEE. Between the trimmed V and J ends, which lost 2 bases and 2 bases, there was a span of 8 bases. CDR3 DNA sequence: TGTGCCAGCAGCTTCGACAGACCCTACGAGCAGTACTTC. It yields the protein CASSFDRPYEQYF. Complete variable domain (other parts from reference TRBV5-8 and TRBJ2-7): EAGVTQSPTHLIKTRGQQATLRCSPISGHTSVYWYQQALGLGLQFLLWYDEGEERNRGNFPPRFSGRQFPNYSSELNVNALELEDSALYLCASSFDRPYEQYFGPGTRLTVT.

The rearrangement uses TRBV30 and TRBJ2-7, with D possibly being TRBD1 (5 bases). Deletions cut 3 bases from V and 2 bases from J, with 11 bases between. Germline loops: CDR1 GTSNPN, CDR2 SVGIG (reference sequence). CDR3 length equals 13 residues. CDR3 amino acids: CAWRGPQPYEQYF. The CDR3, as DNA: TGTGCCTGGAGGGGGCCGCAGCCCTACGAGCAGTACTTC.

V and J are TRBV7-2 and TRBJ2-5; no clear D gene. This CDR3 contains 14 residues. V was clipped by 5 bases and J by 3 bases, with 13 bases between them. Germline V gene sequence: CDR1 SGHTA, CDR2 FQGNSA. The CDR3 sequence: CASSPRVSKETQYF. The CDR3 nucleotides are TGTGCCAGCAGCCCTCGAGTGAGCAAAGAGACCCAGTACTTC.

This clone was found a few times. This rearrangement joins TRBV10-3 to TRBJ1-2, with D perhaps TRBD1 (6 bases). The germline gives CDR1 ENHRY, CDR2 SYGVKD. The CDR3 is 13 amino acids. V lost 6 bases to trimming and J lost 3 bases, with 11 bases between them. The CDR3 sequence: CAISQDSDYGYTF. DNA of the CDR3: TGTGCCATCAGCCAGGACAGCGACTATGGCTACACCTTC.

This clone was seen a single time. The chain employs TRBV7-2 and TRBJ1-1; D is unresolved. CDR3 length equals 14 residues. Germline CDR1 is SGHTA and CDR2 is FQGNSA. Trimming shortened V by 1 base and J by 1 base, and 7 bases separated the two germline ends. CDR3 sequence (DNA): TGTGCCAGCAGCTTAGTCTATCGGAACACTGAAGCTTTCTTT. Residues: CASSLVYRNTEAFF.

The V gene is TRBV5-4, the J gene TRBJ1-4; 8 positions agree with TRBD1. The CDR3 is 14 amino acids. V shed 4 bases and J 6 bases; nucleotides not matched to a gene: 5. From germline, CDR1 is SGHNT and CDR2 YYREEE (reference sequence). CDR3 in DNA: TGTGCCAGCAGCCGGCAGGGGGCGGATGAAAAACTGTTTTTT. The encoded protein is CASSRQGADEKLFF.